These 14 T cell receptor beta chains share one sample of origin, sequenced in a study of siplizumab effects on memory and regulatory T cells. This table comes from immunoSEQ multiplex PCR, and its TCRdb copy is limited to in-frame clones, with some not included. The sample has about 110,000 clones; roughly 94% are singletons. The sequenced material came from Tregs sorted from blood. These receptors all come from a human donor in good health.

This chain connects TRBV6-5 to TRBJ2-7; 7 nucleotides match TRBD2. Looked up from germline, CDR1 is MNHEY and CDR2 is SVGAGI. The CDR3 has 16 amino acids. V lost 0 bases and J lost 3; bases outside the gene matches: 8. The CDR3, as DNA: TGTGCCAGCAGTTACTCCCCCCCCCTAGCGGTCTACGAGCAGTACTTC. Amino acids: CASSYSPPLAVYEQYF.

The genes are TRBV6-1 and TRBJ2-1; D is perhaps TRBD1 or TRBD2 (5 bases each). The CDR3 has 15 residues. Germline V gene lookup returns CDR1 MNHNS and CDR2 SASEGT. V was cut by 5 bases and J by 2 bases, with 13 bases left in between. The CDR3 reads CASSSRGLTYNEQFF. CDR3 DNA: TGTGCCAGCAGTTCTCGGGGCCTAACCTACAATGAGCAGTTCTTC.

V usage is TRBV7-2 and J usage is TRBJ1-1; possible D gene TRBD1, 6 bases. The ends were cut back, 5 bases at V and 6 bases at J, with 13 bases in the middle. Germline lookup yields CDR1 SGHTA and CDR2 FQGNSA. CDR3 length: 13 amino acids. The CDR3 reads CASSQERQAEAFF. CDR3 coding DNA: TGTGCCAGCAGCCAGGAGAGACAGGCTGAAGCTTTCTTT.

This chain connects TRBV27 to TRBJ2-7; weak D call: TRBD2 (6 bases). CDR3 length: 14 residues. V dropped 3 bases and J dropped 3 bases, with 12 bases sitting between them. Germline V lookup: CDR1 MNHEY, CDR2 SMNVEV (reference sequence). DNA for the CDR3: TGTGCCAGCAGTTTTCGTGGACTATTCTACGAGCAGTACTTC. Encoded protein: CASSFRGLFYEQYF.

This clone showed up just a few times. The V call is TRBV5-1, the J call TRBJ1-2, with no clear D. V was trimmed by 5 bases and J by 4 bases, leaving 12 bases between them. Germline V gene lookup returns CDR1 SGHRS and CDR2 YFSETQ. The CDR3 is 13 amino acids. The CDR3 loop reads CASSRGSGYGYTF. The DNA of the CDR3 is TGCGCCAGCAGTCGGGGAAGCGGCTATGGCTACACCTTC.

The J gene is TRBJ2-5, the V gene TRBV18; D is unresolved. CDR3 length: 13 amino acids. With 3 bases removed from V and 1 base from J, the gap between germline ends came to 6 bases. From germline, CDR1 is KGHSH and CDR2 LQKENI. The CDR3 is CASSPGSQETQYF. Written as DNA, the CDR3 is TGTGCCAGCTCACCCGGCAGCCAAGAGACCCAGTACTTC.

J is TRBJ1-2 and V is TRBV19; D might be TRBD1 (5 bases). The germline V gene has CDR1 LNHDA and CDR2 SQIVND (reference sequence). The CDR3 loop spans 14 amino acids. V lost 1 base to trimming and J lost 2 bases, with 8 bases between them. CDR3 protein: CASSIGRDNYGYTF. DNA of the CDR3: TGTGCCAGTAGTATAGGTCGGGACAACTATGGCTACACCTTC.

CDR3 amino acids: CASAGQVGMETQYF. The CDR3 DNA reads as TGTGCCAGCGCCGGACAGGTCGGTATGGAGACCCAGTACTTC. This chain connects TRBV2 to TRBJ2-5; the match to TRBD1 covers 7 bases. V shed 8 bases and J 5 bases; nucleotides not matched to a gene: 11. Per germline, CDR1 SNHLY and CDR2 FYNNEI. This CDR3 comprises 14 residues.

This clone has a single count. The chain uses TRBV5-4 and TRBJ2-5; D uncertain. The V end lost 6 bases, the J end lost 3 bases, and 12 bases lay between the germline ends. The CDR3 runs to 13 residues. Germline V gene lookup returns CDR1 SGHNT and CDR2 YYREEE (reference sequence). This CDR3 reads CASNPRFKETQYF. DNA of the CDR3: TGTGCCAGCAATCCGAGGTTTAAAGAGACCCAGTACTTC.

The rearrangement uses TRBV6-1 and TRBJ2-4; D ambiguous. Germline V gene lookup returns CDR1 MNHNS and CDR2 SASEGT. CDR3 size: 14 residues. Between the trimmed V and J ends, which lost 2 bases and 0 bases, there was a span of 5 bases. In nucleotides, the CDR3 is TGTGCCAGCAGTGAAATCCGAGCCAAAAACATTCAGTACTTC. Its protein product is CASSEIRAKNIQYF.

The chain carries TRBV5-1 and TRBJ1-4; possibly TRBD1 for D (5 bases). With 5 bases removed from V and 6 bases from J, the gap between germline ends came to 14 bases. Germline assignment: CDR1 SGHRS and CDR2 YFSETQ. The CDR3 has 14 amino acids. CDR3 nucleotide sequence: TGCGCCAGCAGATCAGACAGAGTTTATGAAAAACTGTTTTTT. Amino acid sequence: CASRSDRVYEKLFF. Looking up the rest from reference TRBV5-1 and TRBJ1-4 gives the full variable domain: KAGVTQTPRYLIKTRGQQVTLSCSPISGHRSVSWYQQTPGQGLQFLFEYFSETQRNKGNFPGRFSGRQFSNSRSEMNVSTLELGDSALYLCASRSDRVYEKLFFGSGTQLSVL.

The V gene is TRBV15, the J gene TRBJ1-1; D not resolved. The V end lost 1 base, the J end lost 4 bases, and 7 bases lay between the germline ends. Germline-derived CDR1 and CDR2 are LNHNV and YYDKDF (reference sequence). CDR3 size: 13 residues. The CDR3 DNA reads as TGTGCCACCAGCAGAGTTTTAACCACTGAAGCTTTCTTT. Translation: CATSRVLTTEAFF. Complete variable domain (other parts from reference TRBV15 and TRBJ1-1): DAMVIQNPRYQVTQFGKPVTLSCSQTLNHNVMYWYQQKSSQAPKLLFHYYDKDFNNEADTPDNFQSRRPNTSFCFLDIRSPGLGDTAMYLCATSRVLTTEAFFGQGTRLTVV.

The chain is built from TRBV27 and TRBJ1-1, with no clear D. CDR1 MNHEY and CDR2 SMNVEV come from the germline V gene (reference sequence). The CDR3 is 16 residues long. The V and J ends lost 1 base and 4 bases respectively, with 16 bases between them. The CDR3 coding sequence is TGTGCCAGCAGTTTATTCATCCCGTGGGTGGGCACTGAAGCTTTCTTT. Translating it yields CASSLFIPWVGTEAFF.

CDR3 bases: TGTGCCAGCAGCCCTCTAGCGGCCCACACAGATACGCAGTATTTT. It yields the protein CASSPLAAHTDTQYF. The chain recombines TRBV9 with TRBJ2-3; TRBD2 matches 7 bases. The CDR3 extends over 15 amino acids. Germline assignment: CDR1 SGDLS and CDR2 YYNGEE. Germline trimming cut 4 bases from V and 2 bases from J; bases unmatched to any gene: 7.